The 20 T cell receptor beta chains listed next were all sequenced from one sample in a study of blood T cell repertoires in COVID-19. Some clones are missing from TCRdb's copy, which holds only in-frame ones; the method was immunoSEQ multiplex PCR. The sample consists of around 300,000 clones, approximately 87% of them appearing once. The specimen sequenced was PBMCs or T cells enriched from blood (not recorded which). The receptors were gathered from a woman in her 30s who had recovered from COVID-19.

The V gene is TRBV5-1, the J gene TRBJ2-3, with D possibly being TRBD1 (6 bases). The germline gives CDR1 SGHRS, CDR2 YFSETQ. The CDR3 loop spans 14 amino acids. V was pared by 2 bases and J by 5 bases, with 12 bases between. The CDR3 is CASSLGQGLDTQYF. The CDR3 nucleotides read TGCGCCAGCAGCTTAGGCCAGGGGTTAGATACGCAGTATTTT.

CDR3 sequence (DNA): TGTGCCAGCTTAGAGACGGAGAGGGACAGGGGTACGCAGTATTTT. As protein: CASLETERDRGTQYF. The chain joins TRBV18 to TRBJ2-3; TRBD1 matches at 10 bases. The V and J ends lost 7 bases and 8 bases, in that order; junction bases with no gene match: 12. Germline CDR1 is KGHSH and CDR2 is LQKENI. The CDR3 spans 15 residues. The variable domain in full, completed from reference TRBV18 and TRBJ2-3, reads NAGVMQNPRHLVRRRGQEARLRCSPMKGHSHVYWYRQLPEEGLKFMVYLQKENIIDESGMPKERFSAEFPKEGPSILRIQQVVRGDSAAYFCASLETERDRGTQYFGPGTRLTVL.

The J gene is TRBJ1-3, the V gene TRBV18, with D hard to call. The CDR3 loop spans 19 amino acids. CDR1 KGHSH and CDR2 LQKENI come from the germline V gene. Between the trimmed V and J ends, which lost 3 bases and 0 bases, there was a span of 21 bases. The CDR3 nucleotides are TGTGCCAGCTCACCCCTCGCCCCGGGTCCCCTTACCTCTGGAAACACCATATATTTT. This gives the protein CASSPLAPGPLTSGNTIYF.

In regard to this clone: The same CDR3 is also encoded by other DNA sequences in this sample. V is TRBV12-3 or TRBV12-4 and J is TRBJ2-5; no clear D gene. The V end lost 2 bases, the J end lost 2 bases, and 6 bases lay between the germline ends. The CDR3 length is 13 residues. The CDR3 DNA reads as TGTGCCAGCAGTTTACGCGGACAAGAGACCCAGTACTTC. Its protein product is CASSLRGQETQYF.

The CDR3 DNA follows: TGTGCCAGCAGTTTGGACAGGGGGAACACTGAAGCTTTCTTT. It specifies CASSLDRGNTEAFF. V gene TRBV6-5 combines with J gene TRBJ1-1; 9 nucleotides line up with TRBD1. The germline CDR1 and CDR2 sequences are MNHEY and SVGAGI. The CDR3 spans 14 residues. V dropped 4 bases and J dropped 1; count of bases not matched to a gene: 1.

The chain recombines TRBV6-5 with TRBJ2-7, with 12 nucleotides matching TRBD1. Looked up from germline, CDR1 is MNHEY and CDR2 is SVGAGI. V lost 6 bases and J lost 9; bases outside the gene matches: 6. This CDR3 region has 13 residues. For the CDR3, the DNA is TGTGCCAGCAGCAAGGGACAGGGGGCATGGCAGTACTTC. It translates to CASSKGQGAWQYF.

The V and J genes are TRBV5-1 and TRBJ2-4, with D tentatively TRBD2 (5 bases). Germline V gene data show CDR1 as SGHRS and CDR2 as YFSETQ. The CDR3 contains 17 residues. V was cut by 4 bases and J by 0 bases, with 17 bases left in between. CDR3 protein: CASSPWTGRLAKNIQYF. The CDR3 coding sequence is TGCGCCAGCAGCCCATGGACGGGAAGACTAGCCAAAAACATTCAGTACTTC.

The chain links TRBV4-3 to TRBJ2-7, with D possibly being TRBD1 (6 bases). V shed 0 bases and J shed 7 bases, with 16 bases lying between them. Germline lookup yields CDR1 LGHNA and CDR2 YSLEER. The CDR3 sequence is 15 residues long. The CDR3 here is CASSQDNNRVGEQYF. For the CDR3, the DNA is TGCGCCAGCAGCCAAGATAATAACAGGGTGGGGGAGCAGTACTTC.

The chain combines TRBV5-4 with TRBJ1-2, with D uncertain. This CDR3 has 14 amino acids. Per germline, CDR1 SGHNT and CDR2 YYREEE (reference sequence). V lost 0 bases and J lost 3, with 9 bases in between. The CDR3 protein is CASSLDSTDYGYTF. The CDR3 coding sequence is TGTGCCAGCAGCTTGGACTCAACGGACTATGGCTACACCTTC.

This clone was seen a few times. V usage is TRBV5-1 and J usage is TRBJ1-2; no clear D gene. Germline CDR1 SGHRS, CDR2 YFSETQ. V lost 2 bases and J 8 bases, leaving 22 bases between the germline ends. This CDR3 has 16 residues. The CDR3 coding sequence is TGCGCCAGCAGCTTAGATCCGGGTCCCGAGGCTAGAGGCTACACCTTC. Translated: CASSLDPGPEARGYTF.

This CDR3 reads CASSLGQSQGTDTQYF. The CDR3 DNA reads as TGCGCCAGCAGCTTGGGGCAAAGTCAGGGCACAGATACGCAGTATTTT. The J gene is TRBJ2-3, the V gene TRBV5-1; D is undetermined. Trimming left V 0 bases short and J 1 base short, with 12 bases between. The CDR3 has 16 residues. CDR1 is SGHRS, CDR2 YFSETQ, per germline.

CDR3 coding DNA: TGTGCCAGCACCACCCCATGGGGCCAGCCCCAGCATTTT. Translation gives CASTTPWGQPQHF. V and J are TRBV2 and TRBJ1-5; D possibly corresponds to TRBD1 (5 bases). Deletions cut 7 bases from V and 7 bases from J, with 14 bases between. The CDR3 runs 13 residues. CDR1 and CDR2 (germline): SNHLY, FYNNEI. Looking up the rest from reference TRBV2 and TRBJ1-5 gives the full variable domain: EPEVTQTPSHQVTQMGQEVILRCVPISNHLYFYWYRQILGQKVEFLVSFYNNEISEKSEIFDDQFSVERPDGSNFTLKIRSTKLEDSAMYFCASTTPWGQPQHFGDGTRLSIL.

The CDR3 is CASSEGRGQWAEAFF. The CDR3 nucleotides read TGTGCCAGCAGTGAAGGGAGGGGGCAGTGGGCTGAAGCTTTCTTT. This chain uses TRBV6-1 with TRBJ1-1; TRBD1 aligns across 7 bases. The V gene's germline CDR1 is MNHNS and CDR2 SASEGT. The junction had 8 bases not matched to a gene; V was cut back by 1 base and J by 6 bases. This CDR3 has 15 residues.

The chain has TRBV6-5 and TRBJ1-2, with D perhaps TRBD1 (5 bases). Germline V gene sequence: CDR1 MNHEY, CDR2 SVGAGI. Trimming cost V 10 bases and J 5 bases, with 23 bases left between them. The CDR3 loop spans 15 amino acids. CDR3 residues: CATTIARDSGYGYTF. The CDR3 DNA sequence: TGTGCCACCACAATTGCTCGGGACTCTGGGTATGGCTACACCTTC.

This clone has only one observation. The chain combines TRBV5-1 with TRBJ1-6; possibly TRBD1 for D (6 bases). This CDR3 has 14 residues. Germline assignment: CDR1 SGHRS and CDR2 YFSETQ. V was clipped by 2 bases and J by 6 bases, with 9 bases between them. The chain's CDR3 is CASSFTGLNSPLHF. The DNA for the CDR3 is TGCGCCAGCAGCTTTACAGGGCTTAATTCACCCCTCCACTTT.

This sequence joins TRBV19 and TRBJ1-5, with a weak D call TRBD1 (5 bases). V lost 7 bases, J lost 7 bases, and 17 bases lay in between. The CDR3 loop spans 14 amino acids. Germline CDR1 and CDR2: LNHDA and SQIVND (reference sequence). The CDR3 bases are TGTGCCAGTACCCTTCGGGGGGGTAAGCAGCCCCAGCATTTT. Its protein product is CASTLRGGKQPQHF.

CDR3 nucleotides: TGTGCCAGCAGTTTACCGACAGGGGATGGCTACACCTTC. This encodes CASSLPTGDGYTF. The rearrangement joins TRBV27 to TRBJ1-2; 8 bases line up with TRBD1. The CDR3 extends over 13 amino acids. Germline assignment: CDR1 MNHEY and CDR2 SMNVEV (reference sequence). The junction had 2 bases not matched to a gene; V was cut back by 2 bases and J by 6 bases.

This chain uses TRBV7-6 with TRBJ2-3; 7 bases fit TRBD2. Per the germline V gene, CDR1 is SGHVS and CDR2 is FNYEAQ. CDR3 length equals 15 residues. V shed 1 base, J shed 5 bases, and the junction held 6 bases outside the gene matches. CDR3 nucleotides: TGTGCCAGCAGCTTAGGTTGGGGGGGGGAAGATACGCAGTATTTT. Protein product: CASSLGWGGEDTQYF.

J is TRBJ2-5 and V is TRBV5-1; perhaps TRBD2 as D (5 bases). Trimming pared 2 bases from V and 5 bases from J, leaving 16 bases between. Germline V gene lookup returns CDR1 SGHRS and CDR2 YFSETQ. The CDR3 runs 15 residues. The CDR3 nucleotides are TGCGCCAGCAGCTTTCTTACGGGAATCGGGGAGACCCAGTACTTC. This sequence encodes CASSFLTGIGETQYF.

The genes are TRBV19 and TRBJ1-5; 9 nucleotides line up with TRBD1. Germline V gene lookup returns CDR1 LNHDA and CDR2 SQIVND (reference sequence). J lost 6 bases, V lost 1 base, and 13 bases had no gene match. The CDR3 is 18 amino acids. The CDR3 sequence is CASSIGDRVEGAGQPQHF. The CDR3 DNA reads as TGTGCCAGTAGTATAGGGGACAGGGTAGAGGGGGCTGGTCAGCCCCAGCATTTT.